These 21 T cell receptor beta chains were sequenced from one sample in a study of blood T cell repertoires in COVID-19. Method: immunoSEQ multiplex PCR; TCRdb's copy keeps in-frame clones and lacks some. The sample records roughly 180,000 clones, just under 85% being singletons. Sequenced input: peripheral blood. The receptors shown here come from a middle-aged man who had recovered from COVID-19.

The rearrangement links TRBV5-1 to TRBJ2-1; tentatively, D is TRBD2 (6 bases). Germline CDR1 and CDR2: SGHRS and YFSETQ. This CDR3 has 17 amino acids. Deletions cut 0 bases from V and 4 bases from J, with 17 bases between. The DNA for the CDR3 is TGCGCCAGCAGCTTGGGTCCGATGTCAGGGACTTACAATGAGCAGTTCTTC. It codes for CASSLGPMSGTYNEQFF.

The CDR3, as DNA: TGTGCCAGTAGTCTTGCGGACTATGGCTACACCTTC. Amino acid sequence: CASSLADYGYTF. This chain uses TRBV19 with TRBJ1-2, with D unclear. V was shortened by 5 bases and J by 3 bases, with 7 bases between the two germline ends. The CDR3 has 12 amino acids. The germline gives CDR1 LNHDA, CDR2 SQIVND (reference sequence).

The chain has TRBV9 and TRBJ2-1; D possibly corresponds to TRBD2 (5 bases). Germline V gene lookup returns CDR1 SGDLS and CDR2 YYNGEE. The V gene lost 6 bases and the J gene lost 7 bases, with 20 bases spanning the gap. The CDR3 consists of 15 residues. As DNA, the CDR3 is TGTGCCAGCAACAACCTCGGGTCCACGGGAAATGAGCAGTTCTTC. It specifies CASNNLGSTGNEQFF.

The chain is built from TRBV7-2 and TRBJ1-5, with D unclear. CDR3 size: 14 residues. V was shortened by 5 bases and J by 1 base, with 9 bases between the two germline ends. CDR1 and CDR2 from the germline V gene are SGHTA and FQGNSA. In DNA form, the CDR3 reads TGTGCCAGCAGCCCCCTTGTGAGCAATCAGCCCCAGCATTTT. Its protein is CASSPLVSNQPQHF. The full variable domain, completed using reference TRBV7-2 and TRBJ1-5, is GAGVSQSPSNKVTEKGKDVELRCDPISGHTALYWYRQSLGQGLEFLIYFQGNSAPDKSGLPSDRFSAERTGGSVSTLTIQRTQQEDSAVYLCASSPLVSNQPQHFGDGTRLSIL.

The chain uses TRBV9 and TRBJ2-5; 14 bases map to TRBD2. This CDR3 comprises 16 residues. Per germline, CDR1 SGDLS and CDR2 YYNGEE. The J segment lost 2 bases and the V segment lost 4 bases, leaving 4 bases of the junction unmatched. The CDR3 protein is CASSLGLAGGQETQYF. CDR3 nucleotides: TGTGCCAGCAGCCTTGGACTAGCGGGGGGACAAGAGACCCAGTACTTC. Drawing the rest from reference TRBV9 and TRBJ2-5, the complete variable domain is DSGVTQTPKHLITATGQRVTLRCSPRSGDLSVYWYQQSLDQGLQFLIQYYNGEERAKGNILERFSAQQFPDLHSELNLSSLELGDSALYFCASSLGLAGGQETQYFGPGTRLLVL.

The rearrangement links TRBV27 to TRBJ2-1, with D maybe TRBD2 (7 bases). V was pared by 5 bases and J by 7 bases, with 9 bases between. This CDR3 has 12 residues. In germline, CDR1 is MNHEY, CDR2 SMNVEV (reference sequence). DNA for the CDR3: TGTGCCAGCAGTCGGGGGGCGAATGAGCAGTTCTTC. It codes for CASSRGANEQFF.

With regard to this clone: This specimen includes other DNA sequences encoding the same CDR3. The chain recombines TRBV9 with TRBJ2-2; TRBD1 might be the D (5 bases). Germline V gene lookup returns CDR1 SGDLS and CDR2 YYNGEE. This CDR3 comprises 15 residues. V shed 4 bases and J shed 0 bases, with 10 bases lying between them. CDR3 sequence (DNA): TGTGCCAGCAGCCCACGGACAACGAACACCGGGGAGCTGTTTTTT. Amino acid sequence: CASSPRTTNTGELFF. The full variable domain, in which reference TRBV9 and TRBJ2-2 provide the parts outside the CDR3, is DSGVTQTPKHLITATGQRVTLRCSPRSGDLSVYWYQQSLDQGLQFLIQYYNGEERAKGNILERFSAQQFPDLHSELNLSSLELGDSALYFCASSPRTTNTGELFFGEGSRLTVL.

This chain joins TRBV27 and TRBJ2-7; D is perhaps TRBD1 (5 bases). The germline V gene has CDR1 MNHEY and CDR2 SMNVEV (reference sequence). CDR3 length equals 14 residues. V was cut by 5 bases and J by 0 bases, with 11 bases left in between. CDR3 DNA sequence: TGTGCCAGCAGTGGCTACAGGAGCTCCTACGAGCAGTACTTC. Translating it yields CASSGYRSSYEQYF.

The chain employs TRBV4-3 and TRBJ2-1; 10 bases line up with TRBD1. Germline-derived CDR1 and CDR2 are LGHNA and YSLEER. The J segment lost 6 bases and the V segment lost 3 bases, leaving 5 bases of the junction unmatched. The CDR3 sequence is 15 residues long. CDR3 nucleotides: TGCGCCAGCAGCCACTATAGGACAGGGGGCAATGAGCAGTTCTTC. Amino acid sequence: CASSHYRTGGNEQFF.

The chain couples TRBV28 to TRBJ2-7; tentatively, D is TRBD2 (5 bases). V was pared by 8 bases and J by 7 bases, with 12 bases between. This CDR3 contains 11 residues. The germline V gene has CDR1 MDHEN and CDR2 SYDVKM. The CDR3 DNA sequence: TGTGCCAGCGCCCGTAGGAGGGAGCAGTACTTC. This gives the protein CASARRREQYF.

CDR3 sequence: CSVRQGTNTEAFF. The DNA of the CDR3 is TGCAGCGTAAGACAGGGCACGAACACTGAAGCTTTCTTT. The V gene is TRBV29-1, the J gene TRBJ1-1; TRBD1 aligns across 7 bases. The V segment lost 6 bases and the J segment 1 base; nucleotides outside the gene matches: 5. Per germline, CDR1 SQVTM and CDR2 ANQGSEA. The CDR3 sequence is 13 residues long.

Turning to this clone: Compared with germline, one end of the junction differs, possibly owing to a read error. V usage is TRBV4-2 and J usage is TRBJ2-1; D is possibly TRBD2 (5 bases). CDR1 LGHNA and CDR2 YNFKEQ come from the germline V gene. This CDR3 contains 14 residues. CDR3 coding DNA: TGTGCCAGCAGCCAAGAAGGAGCGGAGACAAAGAAGATCTTC. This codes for CASSQEGAETKKIF.

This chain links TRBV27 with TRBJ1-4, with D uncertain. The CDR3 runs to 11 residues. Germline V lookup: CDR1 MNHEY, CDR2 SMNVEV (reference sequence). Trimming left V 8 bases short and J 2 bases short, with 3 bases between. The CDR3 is CASGTNEKLFF. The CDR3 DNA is TGTGCCAGCGGCACTAATGAAAAACTGTTTTTT. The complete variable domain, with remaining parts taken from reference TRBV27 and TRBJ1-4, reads EAQVTQNPRYLITVTGKKLTVTCSQNMNHEYMSWYRQDPGLGLRQIYYSMNVEVTDKGDVPEGYKVSRKEKRNFPLILESPSPNQTSLYFCASGTNEKLFFGSGTQLSVL.

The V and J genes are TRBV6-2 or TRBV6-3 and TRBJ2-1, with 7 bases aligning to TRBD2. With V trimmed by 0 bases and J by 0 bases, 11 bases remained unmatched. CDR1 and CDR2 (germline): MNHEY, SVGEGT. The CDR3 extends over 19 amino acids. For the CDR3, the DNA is TGTGCCAGCAGTTACTCGAGTCTAGCGGAGCCGAGCTCCTACAATGAGCAGTTCTTC. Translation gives CASSYSSLAEPSSYNEQFF.

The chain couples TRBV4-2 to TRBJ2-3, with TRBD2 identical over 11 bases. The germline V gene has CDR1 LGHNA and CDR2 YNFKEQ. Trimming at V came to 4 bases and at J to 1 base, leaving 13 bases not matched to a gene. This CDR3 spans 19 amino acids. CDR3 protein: CASSRLALLAGGRTDTQYF. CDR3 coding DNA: TGTGCCAGCAGCCGTCTCGCCCTTCTAGCGGGGGGACGCACAGATACGCAGTATTTT.

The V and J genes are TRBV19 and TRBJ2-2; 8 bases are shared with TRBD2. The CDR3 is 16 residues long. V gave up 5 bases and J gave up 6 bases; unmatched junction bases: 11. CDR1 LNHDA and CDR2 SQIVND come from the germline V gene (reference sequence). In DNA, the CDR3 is TGTGCCAGTAGTCCGAGCGGGAGAAGGATTTCCGGGGAGCTGTTTTTT. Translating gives CASSPSGRRISGELFF.

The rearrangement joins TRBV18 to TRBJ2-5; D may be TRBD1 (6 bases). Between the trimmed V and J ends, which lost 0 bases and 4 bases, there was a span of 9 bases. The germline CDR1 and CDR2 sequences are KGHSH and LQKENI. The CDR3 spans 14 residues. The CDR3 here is CASSPPTGGETQYF. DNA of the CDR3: TGTGCCAGCTCACCACCGACAGGAGGAGAGACCCAGTACTTC.

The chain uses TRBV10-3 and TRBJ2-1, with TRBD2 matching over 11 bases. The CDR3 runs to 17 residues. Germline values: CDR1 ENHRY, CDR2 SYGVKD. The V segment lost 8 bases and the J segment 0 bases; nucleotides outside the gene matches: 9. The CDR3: CAIGTSGGLSSYNEQFF. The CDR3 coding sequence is TGTGCCATCGGCACTAGCGGGGGCCTGAGCTCCTACAATGAGCAGTTCTTC.

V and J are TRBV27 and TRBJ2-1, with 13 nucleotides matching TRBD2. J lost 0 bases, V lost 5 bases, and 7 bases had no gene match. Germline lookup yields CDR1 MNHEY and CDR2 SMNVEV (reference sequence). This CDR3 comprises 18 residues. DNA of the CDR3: TGTGCCAGCAGTGCCCGACTAGCGGGAGGTTACTCCTACAATGAGCAGTTCTTC. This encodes CASSARLAGGYSYNEQFF.

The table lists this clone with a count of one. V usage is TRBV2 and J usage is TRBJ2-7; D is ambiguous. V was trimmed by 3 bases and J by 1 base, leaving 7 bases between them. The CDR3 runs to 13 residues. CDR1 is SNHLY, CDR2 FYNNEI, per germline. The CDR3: CASSDFRSYEQYF. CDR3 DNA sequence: TGTGCCAGCAGTGACTTCAGATCCTACGAGCAGTACTTC.

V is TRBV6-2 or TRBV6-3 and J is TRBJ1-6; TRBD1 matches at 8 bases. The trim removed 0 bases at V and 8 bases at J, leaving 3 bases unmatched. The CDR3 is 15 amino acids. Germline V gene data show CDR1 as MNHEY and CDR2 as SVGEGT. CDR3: CASSYSNRGDSPLHF. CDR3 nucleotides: TGTGCCAGCAGTTACTCGAACAGGGGGGATTCACCCCTCCACTTT.